Below are 10 T cell receptor beta chains sequenced from a single sample in a study of human T cells and chemical hapten exposure listed by TCRdb under 2021. The time point label for this specimen denotes: patch test 2, 6 weeks after DPC sensitization. Interpreted using the paper, the treatment or condition label stands for: therapeutic diphenylcyclopropenone sensitization with weekly scalp DPC. Library generation was performed with RACE. The sequencing machine was a NextSeq 500. In TCRdb, the public reads were trimmed at Q25 with fastp and aligned with MiXCR, with productive beta chains retained. Identical CDR3 proteins give one entry, which carries the most common genes and DNA. In all, the sample holds about 82,000 distinct CDR3 sequences, and 6% to 8.5% of those were seen once. The top ten clonotypes cover 1% to 1.5% of the sample. Material: whole blood, obtained in connection with sensitization to the hapten diphenylcyclopropenone (DPC). The receptors stem from a woman in her twenties or thirties with alopecia areata. Some clones in this sample may be carry-over from other donors' samples.

This clonotype has just a few counts. The chain joins TRBV4-2 to TRBJ1-1; D might be TRBD1 (6 bases). Per germline, CDR1 LGHNA and CDR2 YNFKEQ. The CDR3 is 18 residues long. The V gene lost 3 bases and the J gene lost 1 base, with 21 bases spanning the gap. CDR3 in amino acids: CASSQDGQRLVGNTEAFF. In DNA, the CDR3 is TGTGCCAGCAGCCAGGACGGACAGCGTTTAGTGGGGAACACTGAAGCTTTCTTT.

This clonotype was observed at least ten times. This CDR3 fails to terminate in the conserved phenylalanine or tryptophan, so it likely reflects a read error. It is unclear where the CDR3 begins or ends on the DNA, so no DNA is shown, and the CDR3 is as TCRdb lists it. This rearrangement joins TRBV27 to TRBJ1-1. CDR1 is MNHEY and CDR2 is SMNVEV in the germline V gene (reference sequence). 8 amino acids form the CDR3, both terminal residues included. The CDR3 sequence is CARTQGRD.

This clonotype was seen at least ten times. This chain uses TRBV12-3 or TRBV12-4 with TRBJ1-2; 8 bases align to TRBD1. This CDR3 has 17 residues. Germline trimming cut 5 bases from V and 4 bases from J; bases unmatched to any gene: 15. This CDR3 reads CASSPPRTGRGSYGYTF. As DNA, the CDR3 is TGTGCCAGCAGTCCACCTCGGACAGGGCGAGGTAGCTATGGCTACACCTTC.

On this clonotype: A read error may explain this, as a much larger clone is one base away. V is TRBV7-8 and J is TRBJ1-3; the D is unclear. CDR3 size: 13 residues. Germline assignment: CDR1 SGHVS and CDR2 FQNEAQ. The CDR3 sequence is CASSLDIGNIIYF. As DNA, the CDR3 is TGTGCCAGCAGCTTAGATATCGGAAACATCATATATTTT.

The chain links TRBV20-1 to TRBJ1-1; D is uncertain. V was trimmed by 0 bases and J by 1 base, leaving 0 bases between them. Germline assignment: CDR1 DFQATT and CDR2 SNEGSKA (reference sequence). The CDR3 spans 11 residues. Written as DNA, the CDR3 is TGCAGTGCTAGAGAGAACACTGAAGCTTTCTTT. Amino acids: CSARENTEAFF.

In its sample, this clonotype was seen many times. The chain carries TRBV29-1 and TRBJ1-2, with D perhaps TRBD1 (6 bases). The CDR3 consists of 15 residues. V lost 3 bases, J lost 7 bases, and 21 bases lay in between. CDR1 and CDR2 from the germline V gene are SQVTM and ANQGSEA. CDR3 DNA sequence: TGCAGCGTTGATACTCGGGGGGCTAGGGTGTCTGGCTACACCTTC. It yields the protein CSVDTRGARVSGYTF.

This clonotype showed up many times. The V gene is TRBV9, the J gene TRBJ1-1; 8 bases fit TRBD1. The CDR3 length is 15 residues. Germline V gene data show CDR1 as SGDLS and CDR2 as YYNGEE. Trimming removed 3 bases from V and 4 bases from J; junction bases left unmatched: 8. CDR3 region: CASSAFLTGATEAFF. The CDR3, as DNA: TGTGCCAGCAGCGCTTTTTTGACAGGGGCCACTGAAGCTTTCTTT.

This clonotype was picked up many times. CDR3 sequence (DNA): TGTGCCAGCAACTACAGGGGGCTAGGTTCACCCCTCCACTTT. Its protein is CASNYRGLGSPLHF. This chain joins TRBV12-3 or TRBV12-4 and TRBJ1-6; 9 bases fit TRBD1. This CDR3 region has 14 residues. V was clipped by 7 bases and J by 9 bases; unmatched bases: 7.

The V call is TRBV2, the J call TRBJ1-5; D gene uncertain. Germline CDR1 and CDR2: SNHLY and FYNNEI. V lost 3 bases and J lost 3, with 9 bases in between. The CDR3 spans 14 residues. CDR3: CASSDRTPNQPQHF. In DNA form, the CDR3 reads TGTGCCAGCAGTGACCGGACGCCCAATCAGCCCCAGCATTTT.

This clonotype was recorded a few times. This sequence joins TRBV3-1 and TRBJ1-6, with 8 nucleotides matching TRBD1. J was trimmed by 9 bases and V by 4 bases; bases with no gene match: 5. Germline CDR1 and CDR2: LGHDT and YNNKEL (reference sequence). The CDR3 extends over 14 amino acids. This CDR3 reads CASSPTGDLSPLHF. The CDR3 coding sequence is TGTGCCAGCAGCCCGACAGGGGACCTTTCACCCCTCCACTTT.